This T cell receptor beta chain came from a study of T cells in Graves' hyperthyroidism and ophthalmopathy. The germline CDR1 and CDR2 sequences are KGHDR and SFDVKD. V lost 3 bases, J lost 4 bases, and 11 bases lay in between. The CDR3 extends over 15 amino acids. Stable hyperthyroidism: no ophthalmopathy progression over 18 months of follow-up. From RNA transcripts, TCR beta CDR3 regions were amplified. First-round RT-PCR with HTBI primers amplified the TCR CDR3 region. Using its own MiXCR run on the multiplex PCR reads, TCRdb lists one record per CDR3 protein. The table includes around 580,000 distinct CDR3 sequences, about a sixth detected once.

This TCR was recovered from a woman under 30 with Graves' hyperthyroidism. Sequences were obtained from blood. The rearrangement links TRBV24-1 to TRBJ2-2; perhaps TRBD2 as D (7 bases). Here the CDR3 DNA reads TGTGCCACCAGTGATGGTCGGGGGGCCACCGGGGAGCTGTTTTTT. Protein product: CATSDGRGATGELFF.